This T cell receptor beta chain originates from a study of T cell changes during pregnancy in multiple sclerosis. The table came from immunoSEQ multiplex PCR; TCRdb's copy has only in-frame clones and leaves some out. Of roughly 90,000 clones listed, approximately 89% were seen once; the top ten hold around 0.93%. The germline V gene encodes CDR1 SQVTM and CDR2 ANQGSEA. After removal of 1 base from V and 8 bases from J, the junction contained 7 bases not matched to a gene. The CDR3 totals 14 residues. The chain combines TRBV29-1 with TRBJ2-1; 8 bases map to TRBD2. This TCR was sampled from a female donor with multiple sclerosis, enrolled in a pregnancy study. This material consisted of peripheral blood, taken before pregnancy. The CDR3 reads CSVEARGRYHEQFF. CDR3 nucleotide sequence: TGCAGCGTTGAAGCGCGCGGGAGGTACCATGAGCAGTTCTTC.